The 9 T cell receptor beta chains presented below share a single source sample, sequenced in a study of blood T cells in healthy people across ages. Alongside a J-beta primer mix, a sample-barcoded 5' primer served in a second PCR lasting 7 to 11 cycles. From the 5' RACE reads, TCRdb called clonotypes with MiXCR, one entry per CDR3 protein. This table has some 790,000 distinct CDR3 sequences, around 26% appearing once. The sequenced material came from blood. All receptors derive from a woman of 80 years or more in good health.

This chain links TRBV29-1 with TRBJ2-7, with 8 positions matching TRBD1. V was clipped by 4 bases and J by 1 base; unmatched bases: 15. The germline CDR1 and CDR2 sequences are SQVTM and ANQGSEA. The CDR3 loop spans 17 amino acids. The CDR3 reads CSVVKTYRGFLSYEQYF. DNA of the CDR3: TGCAGCGTTGTAAAGACGTACAGGGGGTTTCTTTCCTACGAGCAGTACTTC.

This clonotype turned up a few times. The rearrangement joins TRBV6-2 or TRBV6-3 to TRBJ1-5, with TRBD1 identical over 9 bases. The germline CDR1 and CDR2 sequences are MNHEY and SVGEGT. V shed 1 base, J shed 4 bases, and the junction held 5 bases outside the gene matches. CDR3 length equals 16 residues. CDR3 DNA: TGTGCCAGCAGTTACTACGGGACAGGGCGGAATCAGCCCCAGCATTTT. Encoded protein: CASSYYGTGRNQPQHF.

About this clonotype: A much bigger clone sits one base away, suggesting this may be a read error. The gene calls are TRBV20-1 and TRBJ2-1; TRBD1 matches 8 bases. The CDR3 spans 11 residues. The germline gives CDR1 DFQATT, CDR2 SNEGSKA (reference sequence). CDR3 DNA: TGCAGGGCTAGGTTGGACAGGGAACAGTTCTTC. This codes for CRARLDREQFF.

This clonotype was found many times. This chain links TRBV6-2 or TRBV6-3 with TRBJ2-3; 11 bases are a match to TRBD2. The length of the CDR3 is 15 residues. V dropped 7 bases and J dropped 5; count of bases not matched to a gene: 8. Germline V gene sequence: CDR1 MNHEY, CDR2 SVGEGT. The CDR3 loop reads CASTVSGGAVDTQYF. The CDR3 bases are TGTGCCAGCACCGTTAGCGGGGGGGCAGTAGATACGCAGTATTTT.

Only a few counts were recorded for this clonotype. This chain connects TRBV4-1 to TRBJ1-4; TRBD1 matches 9 bases. CDR3 size: 15 residues. Germline lookup yields CDR1 MGHRA and CDR2 YSYEKL. V gave up 1 base and J gave up 7 bases; unmatched junction bases: 4. The CDR3 is CASSQVGTGSEKLFF. In DNA, the CDR3 is TGCGCCAGCAGCCAAGTAGGGACAGGGAGTGAAAAACTGTTTTTT.

In its sample, this clonotype was seen many times. The gene calls are TRBV14 and TRBJ2-2; no definite D call. Looked up from germline, CDR1 is SGHDN and CDR2 is FVKESK. The CDR3 consists of 13 residues. Trimming cost V 4 bases and J 4 bases, with 7 bases left between them. The DNA of the CDR3 is TGTGCCAGCAGCCTGTTCGTCACCGGGGAGCTGTTTTTT. Translating it yields CASSLFVTGELFF.

This chain links TRBV12-3 or TRBV12-4 with TRBJ1-1; D uncertain. V shed 6 bases and J shed 8 bases, with 13 bases lying between them. The CDR3 is 12 residues long. In DNA, the CDR3 is TGTGCCAGCAGCAACCCGGGGAGGGAAGCTTTCTTT. This sequence encodes CASSNPGREAFF.

This clonotype was picked up many times. The rearrangement joins TRBV7-9 to TRBJ2-3; 8 nucleotides agree with TRBD1. Germline lookup yields CDR1 SEHNR and CDR2 FQNEAQ (reference sequence). The CDR3 is 19 residues long. V shed 1 base and J 4 bases; nucleotides not matched to a gene: 16. CDR3 in DNA: TGTGCCAGCAGCTTAGGCCAGGGGGCGATCCCTACGCGGGCAGATACGCAGTATTTT. Residues: CASSLGQGAIPTRADTQYF.

The genes are TRBV6-5 and TRBJ2-2, with a possible D match to TRBD1 (6 bases). V shed 8 bases and J shed 0 bases, with 10 bases lying between them. CDR1 MNHEY and CDR2 SVGAGI come from the germline V gene. The CDR3 runs to 14 residues. CDR3 in amino acids: CASRQGTNTGELFF. The CDR3 DNA follows: TGTGCCAGCCGTCAGGGGACGAACACCGGGGAGCTGTTTTTT.